The next 4 T cell receptor beta chains were all read from a single sample in a study of shared clonotypes between healthy human individuals. Naive-designated CD8 cells lacked CD45RO, were positively enriched for CCR7, and omitted terminally differentiated effector memory CD45RA+ cells. Method: immunoSEQ multiplex PCR; TCRdb's copy keeps in-frame clones and lacks some. Of around 1,900,000 clones in the sample, 93% were seen once. The specimen sequenced was naive CD8+ T cells from PBMCs. These receptors all come from a man younger than 35 in good health. Some clones in this sample may be carry-over from other donors' samples.

This clone appeared once. The chain combines TRBV5-5 with TRBJ2-7; D is perhaps TRBD1 (6 bases). V was pared by 4 bases and J by 2 bases, with 22 bases between. The CDR3 sequence is 17 residues long. Per germline, CDR1 SGHKS and CDR2 YYEKEE (reference sequence). DNA of the CDR3: TGTGCCAGCAGCCTTCTCAAGCGCCCAGGGGCTACCTACGAGCAGTACTTC. Residues: CASSLLKRPGATYEQYF.

V and J are TRBV29-1 and TRBJ2-2, with unresolved D. CDR3 length: 13 residues. Per the germline V gene, CDR1 is SQVTM and CDR2 is ANQGSEA. V shed 4 bases and J shed 1 base, with 7 bases lying between them. CDR3 loop: CSVVPENTGELFF. Written as DNA, the CDR3 is TGCAGCGTTGTTCCTGAGAACACCGGGGAGCTGTTTTTT.

This chain connects TRBV9 to TRBJ2-1, with D perhaps given as TRBD1 or TRBD2 (5 bases each). The CDR3 extends over 15 amino acids. V shed 3 bases and J shed 9 bases, with 19 bases lying between them. CDR1 and CDR2 from the germline V gene are SGDLS and YYNGEE. CDR3: CASSAPGRGDGEQFF. The CDR3 DNA reads TGTGCCAGCAGCGCCCCGGGACGTGGCGACGGTGAGCAGTTCTTC.

The gene calls are TRBV28 and TRBJ1-2; D ambiguous. V lost 3 bases and J 7 bases, leaving 6 bases between the germline ends. Germline CDR1 and CDR2: MDHEN and SYDVKM. CDR3 length: 11 residues. The CDR3 here is CASSFWGGYTF. CDR3 DNA sequence: TGTGCCAGCAGTTTCTGGGGTGGCTACACCTTC.